A selection of T cell receptor beta chains follows, all from one sample in a study of OX40 agonist ivuxolimab in advanced cancers. Method: immunoSEQ multiplex PCR; TCRdb's copy keeps in-frame clones and lacks some. The table lists tens of thousands of clones, 70% to 90% of them singletons. This specimen was CD4+ or CD8+ T cells sorted from blood, taken in a trial of the OX40 agonist ivuxolimab. All receptors come from an adult with an advanced solid tumor such as melanoma, head and neck, liver or kidney cancer. Both conserved end residues are part of each CDR3. The D gene is left open where the match is weak. Size values are once, few and many counts, or a class for expanded clones, and some rows have none.

TRBJ2-7 | - | - | TRBV19 | CASSVQGSYEQYF | TGTGCCAGTAGTGTACAGGGTTCCTACGAGCAGTACTTC
TRBJ2-5 | - | - | TRBV5-1 | CASRGVGGAETQYF | TGCGCCAGCAGGGGTGTAGGTGGGGCAGAGACCCAGTACTTC
TRBJ1-5 | - | TRBD1 | TRBV5-8 | CASSLTGGTGGNQPQHF | TGTGCCAGCAGCTTGACGGGGGGGACAGGGGGCAATCAGCCCCAGCATTTT
TRBJ2-7 | - | TRBD1 | TRBV14 | CASSPTGTGAYEQYF | TGTGCCAGCAGTCCGACCGGGACAGGGGCTTACGAGCAGTACTTC
TRBJ1-2 | - | - | TRBV6-5 | CASSRGDAGYTF | TGTGCCAGCAGCCGAGGGGATGCTGGCTACACCTTC
TRBJ2-5 | - | - | TRBV9 | CASSVGWGQETQYF | TGTGCCAGCAGCGTAGGGTGGGGCCAAGAGACCCAGTACTTC
TRBJ1-1 | once | - | TRBV6-1 | CASSDRGDTEAFF | TGTGCCAGCAGTGACAGAGGGGACACTGAAGCTTTCTTT
TRBJ1-5 | - | - | TRBV11-2 | CASSLGLQGPYSNQPQHF | TGTGCCAGCAGCTTAGGCTTACAGGGACCTTATAGCAATCAGCCCCAGCATTTT
TRBJ2-3 | - | - | TRBV28 | CASMIFLGYGGSSTDTQYF | TGTGCCAGCATGATTTTTTTGGGGTATGGGGGCTCTTCCACAGATACGCAGTATTTT
TRBJ1-1 | - | - | TRBV6-5 | CASSYGGNTEAFF | TGTGCCAGCAGTTACGGGGGGAACACTGAAGCTTTCTTT
TRBJ1-2 | - | - | TRBV6-4 | CASSDGVYGYTF | TGTGCCAGCAGTGACGGTGTCTATGGCTACACCTTC
TRBJ1-2 | - | TRBD1 | TRBV29-1 | CSVRQGTNYGYTF | TGCAGCGTTCGACAGGGCACTAACTATGGCTACACCTTC
TRBJ2-3 | - | TRBD2 | TRBV4-2 | CASSQGTRADTQYF | TGTGCCAGCAGCCAAGGGACTAGAGCAGATACGCAGTATTTT